What follows are 12 T cell receptor beta chains derived from one specimen sequenced in a study of molecular identifiers for immune sequencing clone quantification. TCRdb re-analysed the PCR reads in MiXCR, keeping a single row per CDR3 protein. The repertoire includes approximately 680,000 distinct CDR3 sequences, over 25% of them detected once, and about 0.8% sits in the top ten. Sequencing input: naive CD8+ T cells from blood, with Jurkat cell RNA spiked in. Subset noted: FACS-sorted CD8+CD4-CCR7+CD45RA+ naive T cells. These receptors all stem from a human donor in good health. Some libraries in this study had Jurkat cell RNA spiked in.

This clonotype was seen repeatedly, ten times or more. This chain links TRBV9 with TRBJ2-3; D assignment may be TRBD1 or TRBD2 (6 bases each). The germline gives CDR1 SGDLS, CDR2 YYNGEE. V was trimmed by 3 bases and J by 6 bases, leaving 20 bases between them. The CDR3 extends over 16 amino acids. The CDR3 loop reads CASSGALGGPADTQYF. CDR3 in DNA: TGTGCCAGCAGCGGGGCTCTTGGGGGGCCTGCTGATACGCAGTATTTT. The variable domain in full, completed from reference TRBV9 and TRBJ2-3, reads DSGVTQTPKHLITATGQRVTLRCSPRSGDLSVYWYQQSLDQGLQFLIQYYNGEERAKGNILERFSAQQFPDLHSELNLSSLELGDSALYFCASSGALGGPADTQYFGPGTRLTVL.

As regards this clonotype: A clone one base away is much larger, so this may be a read error. The V call is TRBV7-9, the J call TRBJ2-5; D call uncertain. The DNA end favors TRBJ2-7, so the J call may be wrong. There are 14 residues in the CDR3. Germline V gene lookup returns CDR1 SEHNR and CDR2 FQNEAQ (reference sequence). CDR3 DNA: TGTGCCAGCAACTCCCGTGGCGGATCGTACGAGCAGTACTTC. Its protein product is CASNSRGGSYEQYF.

The chain combines TRBV27 with TRBJ2-3; D unresolved. The CDR3 consists of 12 residues. The ends were cut back, 5 bases at V and 8 bases at J, with 11 bases in the middle. In germline, CDR1 is MNHEY, CDR2 SMNVEV (reference sequence). The CDR3 spells CASSPFGGTQYF. The CDR3 coding sequence is TGTGCCAGCAGTCCTTTTGGTGGTACGCAGTATTTT.

This chain joins TRBV7-9 and TRBJ2-1, with TRBD2 matching 11 bases. Trimming at V came to 5 bases and at J to 2 bases, leaving 14 bases not matched to a gene. The germline V gene encodes CDR1 SEHNR and CDR2 FQNEAQ (reference sequence). This CDR3 is built from 19 residues. The DNA of the CDR3 is TGTGCCAGCAGCCCCAAATCCCGGCTAGCGGGGGGCGCCTACAATGAGCAGTTCTTC. It codes for CASSPKSRLAGGAYNEQFF.

This clonotype was recorded a few times. The V and J genes are TRBV3-1 and TRBJ2-7, with 7 positions matching TRBD1. The CDR3 extends over 15 amino acids. With V trimmed by 5 bases and J by 5 bases, 12 bases remained unmatched. CDR1 and CDR2 from the germline V gene are LGHDT and YNNKEL (reference sequence). The CDR3 nucleotides read TGTGCCAGCAGCTATAGTAGAGACAGGGTCCACGAGCAGTACTTC. The encoded protein is CASSYSRDRVHEQYF.

The table lists this clonotype with many counts. The chain uses TRBV5-1 and TRBJ2-7, with TRBD1 as a possible D gene (6 bases). CDR1 is SGHRS, CDR2 YFSETQ, per germline. Trimming removed 3 bases at V and 2 bases at J, with 9 bases between. This CDR3 has 13 amino acids. DNA for the CDR3: TGCGCCAGCAGCTGGGACATTACCTACGAGCAGTACTTC. Translating gives CASSWDITYEQYF.

This clonotype has a count of ten or more. As DNA, the CDR3 is TGTGCCAGCAGCTTAGCCATGCCCTCCTACGAGCAGTACTTC. It encodes CASSLAMPSYEQYF. This sequence joins TRBV7-6 and TRBJ2-7; D is undetermined. The CDR3 covers 14 residues. Germline CDR1 SGHVS, CDR2 FNYEAQ. V lost 0 bases, J lost 0 bases, and 6 bases lay in between.

Of note for this clonotype: A far larger clone is just one base off, so this is likely a read error. The V and J genes are TRBV9 and TRBJ1-1, with D uncertain. Trimming removed 0 bases from V and 4 bases from J, with 7 bases in between. The CDR3 covers 13 residues. Germline CDR1 SGDLS, CDR2 YYNGEE. CDR3 DNA sequence: TGTGCCAGCAGCGTAGCGGGGTCCACTGAAGCTTTCTTT. Residues: CASSVAGSTEAFF.

About this clonotype itself: This may arise from a read error, as a much more abundant clone is one base away. The chain is built from TRBV27 and TRBJ2-5; unclear D gene. This CDR3 region has 13 residues. CDR1 and CDR2 (germline): MNHEY, SMNVEV (reference sequence). CDR3 region: CAGSFYSQETQYF. The CDR3 nucleotides are TGTGCCGGCAGTTTCTACAGCCAAGAGACCCAGTACTTC.

In its sample, this clonotype was seen a few times. The chain links TRBV28 to TRBJ2-1; 10 bases fit TRBD2. CDR1 and CDR2 (germline): MDHEN, SYDVKM. Trimming removed 3 bases from V and 7 bases from J; junction bases left unmatched: 3. There are 14 residues in the CDR3. The CDR3: CASSFGTSENEQFF. The CDR3 nucleotides read TGTGCCAGCAGTTTCGGGACTAGCGAGAATGAGCAGTTCTTC.

Turning to this clonotype: A much more abundant neighbour one base away suggests this may be a read error. V gene TRBV29-1 combines with J gene TRBJ1-1; D gene ambiguous. In germline, CDR1 is SQVTM, CDR2 ANQGSEA. CDR3 length: 12 amino acids. The CDR3 is CSALDRGTVAFF. The CDR3 DNA sequence: TGCAGCGCCCTGGATAGAGGAACTGTAGCTTTCTTT.

This chain links TRBV11-2 with TRBJ2-7; 8 nucleotides align to TRBD2. The ends lost 5 bases at V and 4 bases at J; junction bases unmatched: 4. Germline V gene sequence: CDR1 SGHAT, CDR2 FQNNGV. The CDR3 has 13 residues. Here the CDR3 reads CASSSGTRYEQYF. For the CDR3, the DNA is TGTGCCAGCAGCAGCGGGACTAGGTACGAGCAGTACTTC.